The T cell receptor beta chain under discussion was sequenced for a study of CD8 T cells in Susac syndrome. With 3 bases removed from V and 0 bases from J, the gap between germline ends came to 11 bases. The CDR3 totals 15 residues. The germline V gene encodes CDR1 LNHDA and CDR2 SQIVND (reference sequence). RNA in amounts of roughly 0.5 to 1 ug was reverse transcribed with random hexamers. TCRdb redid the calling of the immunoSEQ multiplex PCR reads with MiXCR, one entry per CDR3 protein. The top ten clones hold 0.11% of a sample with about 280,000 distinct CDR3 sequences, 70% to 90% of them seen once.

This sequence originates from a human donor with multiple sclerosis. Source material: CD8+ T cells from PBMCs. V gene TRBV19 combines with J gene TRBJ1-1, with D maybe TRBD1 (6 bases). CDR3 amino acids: CASSMAGAMNTEAFF. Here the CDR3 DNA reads TGTGCCAGTAGTATGGCAGGGGCGATGAACACTGAAGCTTTCTTT.